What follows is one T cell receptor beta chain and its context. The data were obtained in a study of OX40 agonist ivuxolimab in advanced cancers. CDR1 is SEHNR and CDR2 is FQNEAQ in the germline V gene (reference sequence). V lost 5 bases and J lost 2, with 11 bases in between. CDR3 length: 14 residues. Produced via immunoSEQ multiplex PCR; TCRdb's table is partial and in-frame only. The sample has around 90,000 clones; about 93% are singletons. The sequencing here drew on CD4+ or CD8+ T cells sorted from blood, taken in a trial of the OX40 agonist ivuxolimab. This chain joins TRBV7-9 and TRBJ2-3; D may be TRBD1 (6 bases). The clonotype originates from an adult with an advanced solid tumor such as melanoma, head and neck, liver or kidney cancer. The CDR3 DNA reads TGTGCCAGCAGCCGCGACAGGAACACAGATACGCAGTATTTT. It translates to CASSRDRNTDTQYF. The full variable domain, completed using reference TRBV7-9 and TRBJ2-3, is DTGVSQNPRHKITKRGQNVTFRCDPISEHNRLYWYRQTLGQGPEFLTYFQNEAQLEKSRLLSDRFSAERPKGSFSTLEIQRTEQGDSAMYLCASSRDRNTDTQYFGPGTRLTVL.